This T cell receptor (beta chain) stems from a study of cytomegalovirus exposure and HLA in healthy donors. The PCR had 60 Vbeta and 13 Jbeta primers. In the source study's methods: An analysis that came later counted some 81 million unique TCR beta chains, around 10 million shared. Profiling relied on immunoSEQ multiplex PCR, and the TCRdb table lists in-frame clones only, not all of them. V and J calls and clone size come straight from that table; D and trimming were deduced from the DNA. The sample contains 150,000 to 160,000 clones, over 75% of which appear only once. Germline CDR1 is SNHLY and CDR2 is FYNNEI. The CDR3 extends over 12 amino acids. The germline V and J ends were trimmed by 10 bases and 1 base, with 10 bases remaining between them.

Sequencing used PBMCs. The chain uses TRBV2 and TRBJ2-5; TRBD2 is a possible D gene (6 bases). The TCR sequence derives from a middle-aged woman in good health and CMV-seropositive. CDR3 amino acids: CATGVIQETQYF. In DNA form, the CDR3 reads TGTGCCACGGGAGTGATCCAAGAGACCCAGTACTTC.